Sequencing of this TCR beta chain was carried out in a study of T-cell memory formation after mild COVID-19. A single record per CDR3 protein comes from TCRdb applying MiXCR to the 5' RACE reads. The sample records fewer than 450,000 distinct CDR3 sequences, less than 25% being singletons. This clonotype was seen a few times. Looked up from germline, CDR1 is MNHEY and CDR2 is SVGEGT. Trimming took 2 bases from V and 4 from J; bases not matched to a gene: 11. The CDR3 spans 19 residues. The rearrangement links TRBV6-2 or TRBV6-3 to TRBJ2-5; 15 bases map to TRBD2. Sample: PBMCs or a T cell subset sorted from them (not recorded which). The origin of this receptor is an adult woman who had mild COVID-19 (a few samples of this study predate the infection). Cell type and time point are not known. CDR3 DNA sequence: TGTGCCAGCAGTTACCCCCGCGGACTAGCGGGAGGGCGCGGAGAGACCCAGTACTTC. It encodes CASSYPRGLAGGRGETQYF.